These 13 T cell receptor beta chains came from one sample sequenced in a study of synovial regulatory T cells in juvenile arthritis. The table came from immunoSEQ multiplex PCR; TCRdb's copy has only in-frame clones and leaves some out. The sample shows around 1,500 clones, and around a tenth sits with its ten largest clones. Matched peripheral blood accompanied the synovial fluid taken from each patient with active arthritis. Sequenced: Treg cells from the synovium. All receptors come from a donor younger than 30 with juvenile idiopathic arthritis.

This chain links TRBV29-1 with TRBJ2-3; there is no DNA to check the TCRdb D call of TRBD2. This CDR3 contains 14 residues. There is no recorded DNA. CDR1 is SQVTM and CDR2 is ANQGSEA in the germline V gene. The CDR3 spells CSVESASLTDTQYF.

Judged by frequency, this clone is large (0.1 to 1%). The rearrangement links TRBV28 to TRBJ1-1. This CDR3 has 13 amino acids. This entry has no DNA. Germline loops: CDR1 MDHEN, CDR2 SYDVKM. The CDR3 loop reads CASRQTGGLGAFF.

Measured by frequency, this clone is medium-sized. The CDR3 sequence is CASSFRDNEQFF. V gene TRBV7-9 combines with J gene TRBJ2-1; the D call of TRBD1 rests on TCRdb alone, since no DNA is present to check it. Germline V lookup: CDR1 SEHNR, CDR2 FQNEAQ (reference sequence). The CDR3 spans 12 residues. No DNA appears here.

The V call is TRBV7-9, the J call TRBJ2-7; TCRdb proposes TRBD1, but this gene call is untestable without DNA. Germline lookup yields CDR1 SEHNR and CDR2 FQNEAQ (reference sequence). This CDR3 has 13 amino acids. No DNA sequence is on record. The CDR3 region is CASSLDSSYEQYF.

This clone is medium-sized by frequency. J is TRBJ2-5 and V is TRBV27. The CDR3 has 12 amino acids. The DNA is unrecorded. The germline gives CDR1 MNHEY, CDR2 SMNVEV (reference sequence). CDR3 in amino acids: CASPTLMGTQYF.

This clone is identified as medium-sized (0.01 to 0.1%) from frequency. The rearrangement links TRBV14 to TRBJ1-1. There are 12 residues in the CDR3. No DNA is given. The germline gives CDR1 SGHDN, CDR2 FVKESK. CDR3 sequence reads: CASSPGDTEAFF.

Considering frequency, this clone is medium-sized (0.01 to 0.1%). The chain recombines TRBV28 with TRBJ2-2. The CDR3 extends over 12 amino acids. No DNA is recorded. CDR1 and CDR2 from the germline V gene are MDHEN and SYDVKM. CDR3 amino acids: CASSFNTGELFF.

The rearrangement joins TRBV30 to TRBJ2-4; TCRdb picks TRBD1, but there is no DNA to check that call. Germline CDR1 GTSNPN, CDR2 SVGIG (reference sequence). The CDR3 extends over 15 amino acids. No DNA sequence is on record. CDR3: CAWRTGGLAKNIQYF.

This chain links TRBV6-6 with TRBJ2-3. This CDR3 is built from 15 residues. The DNA is unrecorded. CDR1 and CDR2 from the germline V gene are MNHNY and SVGAGI (reference sequence). This chain's CDR3 is CAGSYSMLSTDTQYF.

Judged by frequency, this clone is medium-sized. The V gene is TRBV6-1, the J gene TRBJ2-7; TCRdb selects TRBD2, and the lack of DNA leaves this call unchecked. Germline V gene data show CDR1 as MNHNS and CDR2 as SASEGT. CDR3 length: 14 amino acids. No nucleotide data were recorded. The CDR3 protein is CASSGLAGFYEQYF.

Measured by frequency, this clone is medium-sized. J is TRBJ2-7 and V is TRBV2; the TCRdb call, TRBD1, lacks DNA for checking. Germline CDR1 SNHLY, CDR2 FYNNEI. CDR3 length: 14 residues. No DNA appears here. This chain's CDR3 is CASRKTGGGYEQYF.

According to its frequency, this clone is medium-sized. The chain is built from TRBV5-4 and TRBJ2-3. This CDR3 is 15 amino acids long. Only the protein sequence is given. Germline lookup yields CDR1 SGHNT and CDR2 YYREEE (reference sequence). The CDR3 here is CASSLGTRGTDTQYF.

The V call is TRBV7-9, the J call TRBJ2-1; the TCRdb D gene call, TRBD2, has no DNA to confirm it. Per the germline V gene, CDR1 is SEHNR and CDR2 is FQNEAQ (reference sequence). The CDR3 has 13 amino acids. The coding DNA is unavailable. CDR3 in amino acids: CASSLGDYNEQFF.